The source of this T cell receptor (beta chain) is a study of T cells in Graves' hyperthyroidism and ophthalmopathy. From germline, CDR1 is SGHTA and CDR2 FQGTGA. Deletions cut 3 bases from V and 0 bases from J, with 5 bases between. The CDR3 totals 14 residues. Amplification of TCR beta CDR3 regions was performed using RNA transcripts as template. Carried out on the TCR CDR3, a first-round RT-PCR used the HTBI primer set. Via MiXCR, TCRdb re-called the multiplex PCR reads, giving one row per CDR3 protein. This sample has more than 450,000 distinct CDR3 sequences, with about 20% found just once. This clonotype was observed a few times.

The sample comprised blood. This TCR was recovered from a man aged 40-49 years with Graves' ophthalmopathy. The gene calls are TRBV7-3 and TRBJ2-2; D is unclear. The CDR3 DNA follows: TGTGCCAGCAGCTTTTCAGCGAACACCGGGGAGCTGTTTTTT. Its protein is CASSFSANTGELFF.